A single sample is the source of the 23 T cell receptor beta chains below, sequenced in a study of cytomegalovirus exposure and HLA in healthy donors. PCR amplification relied on 60 Vbeta primers (plus 13 Jbeta primers). The assay was immunoSEQ multiplex PCR, and TCRdb's table has in-frame clones only and misses some. Here the sample spans 180,000 or so clones, more than 65% being singletons. The sample taken for sequencing was PBMCs. The receptors derive from a male donor in good health and CMV-seronegative.

The chain recombines TRBV7-2 with TRBJ2-3; TRBD2 matches 8 bases. Trimming took 2 bases from V and 0 from J; bases not matched to a gene: 7. Germline assignment: CDR1 SGHTA and CDR2 FQGNSA. The CDR3 extends over 17 amino acids. The CDR3 DNA follows: TGTGCCAGCAGCTTAAGGGCTAGCGGGCTTAGCACAGATACGCAGTATTTT. Protein sequence: CASSLRASGLSTDTQYF.

J is TRBJ2-2 and V is TRBV11-3, with a tentative D call TRBD2 (5 bases). CDR1 and CDR2 from the germline V gene are SGHNT and YENEEA. This CDR3 is 15 amino acids long. Trimming took 5 bases from V and 6 from J, leaving 16 bases between them. CDR3 bases: TGTGCCAGCAGCCCACGGGCTAGCATATCCGGGGAGCTGTTTTTT. It codes for CASSPRASISGELFF.

This chain links TRBV7-6 with TRBJ2-7; the match to TRBD1 covers 7 bases. There are 12 residues in the CDR3. The V segment lost 3 bases and the J segment 6 bases; nucleotides outside the gene matches: 2. Germline V gene sequence: CDR1 SGHVS, CDR2 FNYEAQ. As DNA, the CDR3 is TGTGCCAGCAGCTTTTCAGGGGGCGAGCAGTACTTC. Translating it yields CASSFSGGEQYF.

The CDR3 region has the DNA TGCGCCAGCAGCTTGGGGGGGGACAGGGTACGTGGCTACACCTTC. Residues: CASSLGGDRVRGYTF. The chain is built from TRBV5-1 and TRBJ1-2; 9 bases agree with TRBD1. The CDR3 extends over 15 amino acids. The ends lost 0 bases at V and 7 bases at J; junction bases unmatched: 7. Germline-derived CDR1 and CDR2 are SGHRS and YFSETQ.

The CDR3 sequence is CASSLTGRYNEQFF. The CDR3 nucleotides are TGTGCCAGCAGCTTGACAGGGAGATACAATGAGCAGTTCTTC. The chain links TRBV5-4 to TRBJ2-1; a weak D match, TRBD1 (6 bases). The V end was cut by 1 base, the J end by 4 bases, with 9 bases between. The CDR3 sequence is 14 residues long. The germline CDR1 and CDR2 sequences are SGHNT and YYREEE (reference sequence).

The rearrangement links TRBV10-2 to TRBJ1-1; D unclear. V was pared by 0 bases and J by 10 bases, with 15 bases between. Germline V gives CDR1 WSHSY, CDR2 SAAADI. This CDR3 comprises 14 residues. In DNA form, the CDR3 reads TGCGCCAGCAGTGAGTCGACCGGTAGGGAGACAGCTTTCTTT. It codes for CASSESTGRETAFF.

The J gene is TRBJ2-2, the V gene TRBV28; TRBD2 is a possible D gene (6 bases). Germline assignment: CDR1 MDHEN and CDR2 SYDVKM. Between the trimmed V and J ends, which lost 7 bases and 5 bases, there was a span of 20 bases. This CDR3 has 16 residues. The DNA for the CDR3 is TGTGCCAGCAACCCTAGTGCTAGCGTGATGACCGGGGAGCTGTTTTTT. It is translated as CASNPSASVMTGELFF.

The chain recombines TRBV7-3 with TRBJ2-5; the match to TRBD2 covers 8 bases. The junction had 3 bases not matched to a gene; V was cut back by 2 bases and J by 4 bases. Germline V gives CDR1 SGHTA, CDR2 FQGTGA. The CDR3 runs 14 residues. Here the CDR3 DNA reads TGTGCCAGCAGCTTAGGACTAGCCGGAGAGACCCAGTACTTC. It encodes CASSLGLAGETQYF.

The V gene is TRBV7-6, the J gene TRBJ2-1, with 9 bases identical to TRBD2. Germline trimming cut 5 bases from V and 3 bases from J; bases unmatched to any gene: 8. This CDR3 contains 16 residues. Germline V gene data show CDR1 as SGHVS and CDR2 as FNYEAQ. In DNA form, the CDR3 reads TGTGCCAGCAGCCCCCTGGTTAGCGGGAGCTACAATGAGCAGTTCTTC. Encoded protein: CASSPLVSGSYNEQFF.

CDR3 DNA sequence: TGTGCCAGCAGGGGGCAGGGGGCGCGTGAAAAACTGTTTTTT. Encoded protein: CASRGQGAREKLFF. The chain combines TRBV6-5 with TRBJ1-4; 8 bases line up with TRBD1. From germline, CDR1 is MNHEY and CDR2 SVGAGI. The CDR3 covers 14 residues. V lost 6 bases, J lost 7 bases, and 7 bases stayed unmatched.

This chain uses TRBV5-1 with TRBJ2-1; tentative D call: TRBD2 (6 bases). CDR3 size: 17 residues. Germline V gene sequence: CDR1 SGHRS, CDR2 YFSETQ. Between the trimmed V and J ends, which lost 0 bases and 7 bases, there was a span of 20 bases. The CDR3 loop reads CASSLGNRDWGHNEQFF. CDR3 coding DNA: TGCGCCAGCAGCTTGGGAAACCGGGACTGGGGTCATAATGAGCAGTTCTTC.

The chain employs TRBV11-2 and TRBJ1-6; weak D call: TRBD1 (5 bases). Germline V gene sequence: CDR1 SGHAT, CDR2 FQNNGV. Trimming left V 5 bases short and J 4 bases short, with 9 bases between. The CDR3 has 14 residues. CDR3 nucleotides: TGTGCCAGCAGCCTGGGGCGGTATAATTCACCCCTCCACTTT. It is translated as CASSLGRYNSPLHF.

This clone appeared a single time. The chain uses TRBV19 and TRBJ2-2; TRBD1 might be the D (6 bases). CDR3 length: 14 residues. CDR1 and CDR2 from the germline V gene are LNHDA and SQIVND (reference sequence). V gave up 4 bases and J gave up 4 bases, with 10 bases separating them. The CDR3 nucleotides read TGTGCCAGTAGTAATATGGGGGCCACCGGGGAGCTGTTTTTT. Translated: CASSNMGATGELFF.

The V gene is TRBV14, the J gene TRBJ2-1; D possibly corresponds to TRBD1 (5 bases). V dropped 1 base and J dropped 0 bases, with 7 bases sitting between them. The germline V gene encodes CDR1 SGHDN and CDR2 FVKESK. The CDR3 is made up of 15 amino acids. DNA for the CDR3: TGTGCCAGCAGCCAAGGGCAGGGCTCCTACAATGAGCAGTTCTTC. Translation: CASSQGQGSYNEQFF.

The chain combines TRBV6-6 with TRBJ2-7; maybe TRBD2 (7 bases). V was trimmed by 4 bases and J by 3 bases, leaving 13 bases between them. In germline, CDR1 is MNHNY, CDR2 SVGAGI (reference sequence). CDR3 length: 14 amino acids. CDR3 in DNA: TGTGCCAGCAGTTTGGGGGGGGCTGTCTACGAGCAGTACTTC. Encoded protein: CASSLGGAVYEQYF.

This chain joins TRBV11-2 and TRBJ2-7; 7 bases are a match to TRBD2. CDR3 size: 13 residues. CDR1 SGHAT and CDR2 FQNNGV come from the germline V gene. V lost 5 bases, J lost 1 base, and 2 bases stayed unmatched. CDR3 sequence (DNA): TGTGCCAGCAGCCGAGCGGGGTCCTACGAGCAGTACTTC. Amino acid sequence: CASSRAGSYEQYF. Supplemented by reference TRBV11-2 and TRBJ2-7, the full variable domain reads EAGVAQSPRYKIIEKRQSVAFWCNPISGHATLYWYQQILGQGPKLLIQFQNNGVVDDSQLPKDRFSAERLKGVDSTLKIQPAKLEDSAVYLCASSRAGSYEQYFGPGTRLTVT.

This rearrangement joins TRBV5-6 to TRBJ2-7; 7 bases are a match to TRBD1. This CDR3 is 16 amino acids long. Looked up from germline, CDR1 is SGHDT and CDR2 is YYEEEE. V trimming: 1 base; J trimming: 0 bases; junction bases outside the gene matches: 7. For the CDR3, the DNA is TGTGCCAGCAGCTTGATGGACAGGACGAGCTCCTACGAGCAGTACTTC. It encodes CASSLMDRTSSYEQYF.

The V gene is TRBV4-2, the J gene TRBJ2-7; 9 bases fit TRBD1. The germline V gene encodes CDR1 LGHNA and CDR2 YNFKEQ. The ends lost 0 bases at V and 3 bases at J; junction bases unmatched: 6. The CDR3 is made up of 16 amino acids. The CDR3 loop reads CASSQETGGTYYEQYF. DNA for the CDR3: TGTGCCAGCAGCCAAGAGACAGGGGGAACGTACTACGAGCAGTACTTC.

This chain links TRBV6-1 with TRBJ2-7, with D unresolved. CDR1 and CDR2 (germline): MNHNS, SASEGT. Trimming left V 8 bases short and J 0 bases short, with 14 bases between. The CDR3 spans 14 residues. This chain's CDR3 is CASHSFLSSYEQYF. CDR3 nucleotides: TGTGCCAGCCACAGTTTTTTAAGCTCCTACGAGCAGTACTTC.

This clone was counted once. The rearrangement joins TRBV29-1 to TRBJ2-7, with 8 bases that match TRBD1. Germline CDR1 is SQVTM and CDR2 is ANQGSEA. This CDR3 contains 12 residues. V dropped 6 bases and J dropped 7; count of bases not matched to a gene: 8. CDR3 coding DNA: TGCAGCGTGAGTCAGGGGGCTTTGGAGCAGTACTTC. Protein product: CSVSQGALEQYF.

J is TRBJ2-5 and V is TRBV29-1, with a possible D match to TRBD1 (5 bases). Germline loops: CDR1 SQVTM, CDR2 ANQGSEA. Trimming took off 6 bases at V and 4 bases at J, with 12 bases between the two ends. The CDR3 is 12 amino acids. The CDR3 sequence: CSVDIMGETQYF. In DNA, the CDR3 is TGCAGCGTGGACATCATGGGAGAGACCCAGTACTTC.

This rearrangement joins TRBV27 to TRBJ2-2, with a possible D match to TRBD2 (6 bases). The germline V gene encodes CDR1 MNHEY and CDR2 SMNVEV (reference sequence). This CDR3 has 16 amino acids. V was pared by 5 bases and J by 6 bases, with 19 bases between. CDR3 coding DNA: TGTGCCAGCAGTCCGTTAGCGGACTGGGCATCCGGGGAGCTGTTTTTT. Residues: CASSPLADWASGELFF.

This clone appeared a single time. The gene calls are TRBV19 and TRBJ2-1, with 8 bases identical to TRBD2. Trimming cost V 1 base and J 0 bases; bases outside gene matches: 5. CDR1 is LNHDA, CDR2 SQIVND, per germline (reference sequence). The CDR3 has 17 amino acids. CDR3 sequence: CASSIGRSGSSYNEQFF. The CDR3 region has the DNA TGTGCCAGTAGTATAGGTAGGAGCGGGAGCTCCTACAATGAGCAGTTCTTC.